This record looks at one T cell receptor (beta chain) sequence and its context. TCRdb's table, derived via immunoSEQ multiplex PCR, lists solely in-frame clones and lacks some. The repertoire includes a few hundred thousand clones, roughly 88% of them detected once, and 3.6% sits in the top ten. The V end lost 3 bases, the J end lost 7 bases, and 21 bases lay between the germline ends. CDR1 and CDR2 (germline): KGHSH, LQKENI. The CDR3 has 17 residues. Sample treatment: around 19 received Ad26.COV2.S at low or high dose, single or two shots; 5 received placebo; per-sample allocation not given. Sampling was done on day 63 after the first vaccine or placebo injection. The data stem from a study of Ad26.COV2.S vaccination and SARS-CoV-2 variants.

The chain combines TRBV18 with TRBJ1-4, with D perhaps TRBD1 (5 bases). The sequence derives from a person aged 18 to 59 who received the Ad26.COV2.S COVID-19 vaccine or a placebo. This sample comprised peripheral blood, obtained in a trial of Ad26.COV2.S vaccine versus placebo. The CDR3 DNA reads TGTGCCAGCTCACCGCGAACCCCGGGACTTCCGGGTGAAAAACTGTTTTTT. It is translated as CASSPRTPGLPGEKLFF.